Detailed here is one TCR beta chain. Its antigen remains unknown. The data are from a study of cytomegalovirus exposure and HLA in healthy donors. Study-wide results and caveats: It was shown in a later analysis that HLA-associated TCR beta chains were more clonally expanded than other, equally common chains.

In the PCR, 60 Vbeta and 13 Jbeta primers were used. Sequenced by immunoSEQ multiplex PCR; TCRdb stores in-frame clones only, minus some. The sample shows 150,000 to 170,000 clones, approximately 74% of them seen only once. CDR1 and CDR2 (germline): SGHVS, FNYEAQ. The CDR3 sequence is 17 residues long. After removal of 4 bases from V and 0 bases from J, the junction contained 9 bases not matched to a gene. The clonotype comes from a man between 18 and 29 years old in good health and CMV-seronegative. Source material: PBMCs. The chain is built from TRBV7-6 and TRBJ1-5; 7 bases align to TRBD1. The CDR3 bases are TGTGCCAGCAGCTCCTTCCCAGGGGGATATAGCAATCAGCCCCAGCATTTT. It encodes CASSSFPGGYSNQPQHF. The variable domain in full, completed from reference TRBV7-6 and TRBJ1-5, reads GAGVSQSPRYKVTKRGQDVALRCDPISGHVSLYWYRQALGQGPEFLTYFNYEAQQDKSGLPNDRFSAERPEGSISTLTIQRTEQRDSAMYRCASSSFPGGYSNQPQHFGDGTRLSIL.